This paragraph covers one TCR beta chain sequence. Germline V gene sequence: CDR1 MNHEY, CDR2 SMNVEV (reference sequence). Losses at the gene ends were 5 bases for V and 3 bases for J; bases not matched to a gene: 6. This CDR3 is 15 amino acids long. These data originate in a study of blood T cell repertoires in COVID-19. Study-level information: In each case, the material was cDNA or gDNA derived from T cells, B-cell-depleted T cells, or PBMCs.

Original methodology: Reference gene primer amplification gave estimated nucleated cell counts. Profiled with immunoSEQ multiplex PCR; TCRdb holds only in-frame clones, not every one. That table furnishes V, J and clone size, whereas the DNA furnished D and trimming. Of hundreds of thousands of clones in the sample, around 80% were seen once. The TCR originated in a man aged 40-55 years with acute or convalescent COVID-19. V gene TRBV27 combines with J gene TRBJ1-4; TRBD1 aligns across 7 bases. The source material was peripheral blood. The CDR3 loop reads CASSAWTGSNEKLFF. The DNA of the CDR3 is TGTGCCAGCAGTGCTTGGACAGGATCTAATGAAAAACTGTTTTTT.